These 30 T cell receptor beta chains were sequenced from one sample in a study of cytomegalovirus exposure and HLA in healthy donors. With 60 Vbeta and 13 Jbeta primers, the PCR was carried out. Profiling relied on immunoSEQ multiplex PCR, and the TCRdb table lists in-frame clones only, not all of them. The data contain roughly 200,000 clones, over 70% of them seen just once; the ten biggest clones take up around 3%. The sequencing sample was made of PBMCs. These receptors were taken from a male donor in good health and CMV-seronegative.

This clone was seen just once. V gene TRBV6-1 combines with J gene TRBJ1-4; 8 bases match TRBD1. CDR1 is MNHNS, CDR2 SASEGT, per germline. The J segment lost 2 bases and the V segment lost 5 bases, leaving 4 bases of the junction unmatched. This CDR3 region has 15 residues. CDR3 loop: CASSSGQGTNEKLFF. DNA for the CDR3: TGTGCCAGCAGTTCTGGACAGGGTACTAATGAAAAACTGTTTTTT.

This chain connects TRBV30 to TRBJ1-4; D is possibly TRBD1 (6 bases). Germline CDR1 reads GTSNPN; CDR2 reads SVGIG (reference sequence). The CDR3 length is 14 residues. Trimming pared 0 bases from V and 8 bases from J, leaving 13 bases between. The DNA of the CDR3 is TGTGCCTGGAGTGTACAGGGAAGTTGGGAAAAACTGTTTTTT. It is translated as CAWSVQGSWEKLFF.

In its sample, this clone was seen a few times. The chain has TRBV6-5 and TRBJ1-6, with TRBD1 matching 9 bases. After removal of 1 base from V and 5 bases from J, the junction contained 3 bases not matched to a gene. CDR1 is MNHEY and CDR2 is SVGAGI in the germline V gene. The CDR3 is 16 residues long. CDR3 nucleotides: TGTGCCAGCAGTTACTACGGGACAGGGAATAATTCACCCCTCCACTTT. Amino acid sequence: CASSYYGTGNNSPLHF.

The chain carries TRBV5-1 and TRBJ1-1, with 8 bases aligning to TRBD1. Trimming cost V 4 bases and J 1 base; bases outside gene matches: 9. The CDR3 length is 16 residues. Germline V lookup: CDR1 SGHRS, CDR2 YFSETQ. This CDR3 reads CASSPGQGVQNTEAFF. The CDR3 coding sequence is TGCGCCAGCAGCCCAGGACAGGGCGTCCAGAACACTGAAGCTTTCTTT.

This chain links TRBV4-1 with TRBJ2-1; D remains ambiguous. Germline loops: CDR1 MGHRA, CDR2 YSYEKL. The CDR3 length is 16 residues. The V and J ends lost 3 bases and 3 bases respectively, with 15 bases between them. CDR3 in DNA: TGCGCCAGCAGCCACAGGCCACTGCGTAACTACAATGAGCAGTTCTTC. It encodes CASSHRPLRNYNEQFF.

The rearrangement links TRBV7-6 to TRBJ2-1; 12 bases align to TRBD2. Germline V gene sequence: CDR1 SGHVS, CDR2 FNYEAQ. J lost 9 bases, V lost 1 base, and 13 bases had no gene match. CDR3 size: 18 residues. In DNA, the CDR3 is TGTGCCAGCAGCTTAGGGATCGGGCTAGCGGGAGGGCCCCGTGAGCAGTTCTTC. Translating it yields CASSLGIGLAGGPREQFF.

The chain employs TRBV28 and TRBJ1-1; weak D call: TRBD1 (6 bases). Trimming shortened V by 3 bases and J by 0 bases, and 11 bases separated the two germline ends. The CDR3 contains 15 residues. From germline, CDR1 is MDHEN and CDR2 SYDVKM. The chain's CDR3 is CASSFPRGMNTEAFF. For the CDR3, the DNA is TGTGCCAGCAGTTTCCCCAGGGGCATGAACACTGAAGCTTTCTTT.

The chain combines TRBV19 with TRBJ1-1; maybe TRBD1 (5 bases). CDR1 LNHDA and CDR2 SQIVND come from the germline V gene (reference sequence). Trimming shortened V by 8 bases and J by 3 bases, and 16 bases separated the two germline ends. This CDR3 region has 14 residues. The CDR3 DNA sequence: TGTGCCAGTCAACGTCGGGGGGTCGACACTGAAGCTTTCTTT. Amino acids: CASQRRGVDTEAFF.

V usage is TRBV5-6 and J usage is TRBJ1-6, with D possibly matching TRBD1 (6 bases). The CDR3 runs 14 residues. Germline CDR1 reads SGHDT; CDR2 reads YYEEEE. V dropped 5 bases and J dropped 8 bases, with 14 bases sitting between them. CDR3 sequence (DNA): TGTGCCAGCAGTGTTGGCAGGGGTCATTCACCCCTCCACTTT. As protein: CASSVGRGHSPLHF.

The chain uses TRBV28 and TRBJ2-1; TRBD2 matches 14 bases. CDR3 size: 17 residues. V was pared by 4 bases and J by 10 bases, with 12 bases of the junction left unmatched. Germline V gene lookup returns CDR1 MDHEN and CDR2 SYDVKM. The CDR3 nucleotides are TGTGCCAGCAGTTCCGCCCGGGGACTAGCGGGAGAAGGCGAGCAGTTCTTC. This translates into CASSSARGLAGEGEQFF. Full variable domain (outside the CDR3, taken from reference TRBV28 and TRBJ2-1): DVKVTQSSRYLVKRTGEKVFLECVQDMDHENMFWYRQDPGLGLRLIYFSYDVKMKEKGDIPEGYSVSREKKERFSLILESASTNQTSMYLCASSSARGLAGEGEQFFGPGTRLTVL.

The chain has TRBV10-2 and TRBJ2-7, with TRBD1 identical over 9 bases. Unmatched junction bases numbered 5, after V lost 6 bases and J lost 2 bases. This CDR3 is built from 14 residues. The germline CDR1 and CDR2 sequences are WSHSY and SAAADI. The CDR3 loop reads CASRGGTGTYEQYF. In DNA form, the CDR3 reads TGCGCCAGCAGGGGGGGGACAGGGACCTACGAGCAGTACTTC.

The rearrangement links TRBV5-8 to TRBJ2-1; 8 bases fit TRBD2. This CDR3 region has 16 residues. J was trimmed by 5 bases and V by 1 base; bases with no gene match: 8. Germline-derived CDR1 and CDR2 are SGHTS and YDEGEE. The CDR3 coding sequence is TGTGCCAGCAGCTTGTTCGGGGGGGGAGTTCACAATGAGCAGTTCTTC. Translating gives CASSLFGGGVHNEQFF. Full variable domain (outside the CDR3, taken from reference TRBV5-8 and TRBJ2-1): EAGVTQSPTHLIKTRGQQATLRCSPISGHTSVYWYQQALGLGLQFLLWYDEGEERNRGNFPPRFSGRQFPNYSSELNVNALELEDSALYLCASSLFGGGVHNEQFFGPGTRLTVL.

The chain links TRBV18 to TRBJ2-7; 7 bases agree with TRBD1. The CDR3 runs 14 residues. J lost 1 base, V lost 3 bases, and 3 bases had no gene match. CDR1 is KGHSH and CDR2 is LQKENI in the germline V gene. The CDR3 nucleotides read TGTGCCAGCTCACCCCCGGGACAGTCCTACGAGCAGTACTTC. As protein: CASSPPGQSYEQYF.

The rearrangement joins TRBV27 to TRBJ2-7; 11 bases fit TRBD1. V lost 8 bases to trimming and J lost 4 bases; unmatched junction nucleotides: 4. Germline V lookup: CDR1 MNHEY, CDR2 SMNVEV (reference sequence). CDR3 length: 13 residues. The CDR3 region is CASRTGGKYEQYF. As DNA, the CDR3 is TGTGCCAGCCGGACAGGGGGCAAGTACGAGCAGTACTTC.

This clone was observed a few times. The chain has TRBV27 and TRBJ2-7; 7 nucleotides align to TRBD2. Germline V gives CDR1 MNHEY, CDR2 SMNVEV (reference sequence). With 1 base clipped from V and 2 bases from J, the junction kept 5 bases outside the gene matches. The CDR3 covers 15 residues. CDR3 sequence: CASSLYQRGPYEQYF. The CDR3 coding sequence is TGTGCCAGCAGTTTATACCAGCGGGGCCCCTACGAGCAGTACTTC.

The chain has TRBV6-6 and TRBJ1-5; 9 bases map to TRBD1. The CDR3 has 15 residues. Germline V gene data show CDR1 as MNHNY and CDR2 as SVGAGI (reference sequence). The trim removed 5 bases at V and 4 bases at J, leaving 6 bases unmatched. For the CDR3, the DNA is TGTGCCAGCAGTCAACAGGGGGCGGAAAATCAGCCCCAGCATTTT. Protein product: CASSQQGAENQPQHF.

The CDR3 loop is CASSQKSGWGETQYF. The CDR3 DNA reads TGTGCCAGCAGCCAAAAGTCAGGGTGGGGTGAGACCCAGTACTTC. The chain links TRBV4-2 to TRBJ2-5; D possibly corresponds to TRBD1 (5 bases). V lost 2 bases, J lost 5 bases, and 15 bases lay in between. The CDR3 is 15 residues long. Germline CDR1 is LGHNA and CDR2 is YNFKEQ.

This clone was found a few times. Other DNA sequences in the same sample also yield this CDR3. CDR3 DNA sequence: TGTGCCAGCAGTTACTCGGGAGGGTCTGAAGCTTTCTTT. Protein product: CASSYSGGSEAFF. The chain is built from TRBV6-5 and TRBJ1-1; D not resolved. Germline-derived CDR1 and CDR2 are MNHEY and SVGAGI. Trimming cost V 0 bases and J 6 bases, with 8 bases left between them. The CDR3 is 13 amino acids.

Remarks on this clone: The missing conserved phenylalanine or tryptophan at the end of this CDR3 makes a read error likely. The chain recombines TRBV7-9 with TRBJ1-1; TRBD1 matches 7 bases. The V gene's germline CDR1 is SEHNR and CDR2 FQNEAQ (reference sequence). This CDR3 spans 14 amino acids. Trimming at V came to 5 bases and at J to 4 bases, leaving 7 bases not matched to a gene. The CDR3 reads CASSSRDSLTEAFS. Written as DNA, the CDR3 is TGTGCCAGCAGCAGCCGGGACAGCCTCACTGAAGCTTTCTCT.

Of note for this clone: At one end, the junction sequence differs from germline, possibly due to a read error. J is TRBJ1-2 and V is TRBV5-1; 11 bases align to TRBD1. The germline CDR1 and CDR2 sequences are SGHRS and YFSETQ. This CDR3 has 13 amino acids. The CDR3 region has the DNA TGCGCCAGCAGTTTGGGACAGGGGGTAGGCTACACCTTC. Protein: CASSLGQGVGYTF.

The J gene is TRBJ2-3, the V gene TRBV7-6; D is undetermined. The ends were cut back, 5 bases at V and 5 bases at J, with 8 bases in the middle. Germline assignment: CDR1 SGHVS and CDR2 FNYEAQ. CDR3 length: 12 residues. CDR3 sequence: CASSHLEDTQYF. In nucleotides, the CDR3 is TGTGCCAGCAGCCATTTAGAAGATACGCAGTATTTT.

The rearrangement links TRBV7-8 to TRBJ1-1, with D unclear. This CDR3 comprises 14 residues. V was cut by 5 bases and J by 7 bases, with 17 bases left in between. Germline values: CDR1 SGHVS, CDR2 FQNEAQ. In DNA form, the CDR3 reads TGTGCCAGCAGCGCAACCAGGCAGATACTTGAAGCTTTCTTT. Translated: CASSATRQILEAFF. Using reference TRBV7-8 and TRBJ1-1 for the parts outside the CDR3, the full variable domain is GAGVSQSPRYKVAKRGQDVALRCDPISGHVSLFWYQQALGQGPEFLTYFQNEAQLDKSGLPSDRFFAERPEGSVSTLKIQRTQQEDSAVYLCASSATRQILEAFFGQGTRLTVV.

V gene TRBV13 combines with J gene TRBJ1-2; perhaps TRBD1 as D (6 bases). The CDR3 consists of 14 residues. V was cut by 1 base and J by 1 base, with 7 bases left in between. Germline CDR1 is PRHDT and CDR2 is FYEKMQ (reference sequence). CDR3 nucleotides: TGTGCCAGCAGCTTAGCAGGGGTTAACTATGGCTACACCTTC. Translation: CASSLAGVNYGYTF.

The chain has TRBV5-1 and TRBJ2-1, with 8 positions matching TRBD2. Looked up from germline, CDR1 is SGHRS and CDR2 is YFSETQ. After removal of 5 bases from V and 0 bases from J, the junction contained 7 bases not matched to a gene. This CDR3 comprises 16 residues. The CDR3 coding sequence is TGCGCCAGCAGGAGAGCGGGAGAAAGCTCCTACAATGAGCAGTTCTTC. Translated: CASRRAGESSYNEQFF.

The chain combines TRBV9 with TRBJ1-6, with 9 bases fitting TRBD1. CDR3 size: 14 residues. V shed 0 bases, J shed 13 bases, and the junction held 5 bases outside the gene matches. CDR1 is SGDLS, CDR2 YYNGEE, per germline. CDR3 protein: CASSVGQGEFPLHF. The DNA of the CDR3 is TGTGCCAGCAGCGTAGGACAGGGGGAATTTCCCCTCCACTTT. Variable domain in full (rest from reference TRBV9 and TRBJ1-6): DSGVTQTPKHLITATGQRVTLRCSPRSGDLSVYWYQQSLDQGLQFLIQYYNGEERAKGNILERFSAQQFPDLHSELNLSSLELGDSALYFCASSVGQGEFPLHFGNGTRLTVT.

The count of this clone is one. The V call is TRBV28, the J call TRBJ2-3; possibly TRBD2 for D (6 bases). This CDR3 region has 14 residues. Germline V gene lookup returns CDR1 MDHEN and CDR2 SYDVKM. Trimming cost V 5 bases and J 6 bases, with 15 bases left between them. For the CDR3, the DNA is TGTGCCAGCAGTCCGGCCGGGGGAGAGGATACGCAGTATTTT. This sequence encodes CASSPAGGEDTQYF.

The rearrangement joins TRBV9 to TRBJ2-7, with a possible D match to TRBD1 (6 bases). V lost 1 base and J lost 4, with 15 bases in between. The CDR3 is 15 amino acids. The germline V gene has CDR1 SGDLS and CDR2 YYNGEE. CDR3: CASSVIRGRLYEQYF. As DNA, the CDR3 is TGTGCCAGCAGCGTAATCAGGGGTAGGTTATACGAGCAGTACTTC. The complete variable domain, with remaining parts taken from reference TRBV9 and TRBJ2-7, reads DSGVTQTPKHLITATGQRVTLRCSPRSGDLSVYWYQQSLDQGLQFLIQYYNGEERAKGNILERFSAQQFPDLHSELNLSSLELGDSALYFCASSVIRGRLYEQYFGPGTRLTVT.

This clone has just a few counts. This chain joins TRBV29-1 and TRBJ1-4; D is undetermined. CDR3 length: 14 amino acids. V lost 6 bases and J lost 1, with 12 bases in between. Germline V gives CDR1 SQVTM, CDR2 ANQGSEA. CDR3: CSVATGITNEKLFF. In DNA, the CDR3 is TGCAGCGTCGCGACGGGGATAACTAATGAAAAACTGTTTTTT.

V and J are TRBV6-5 and TRBJ2-2, with D hard to call. The CDR3 sequence is 11 residues long. Trimming took off 5 bases at V and 5 bases at J, with 3 bases between the two ends. Germline CDR1 and CDR2: MNHEY and SVGAGI. The CDR3 nucleotides are TGTGCCAGCAGTCGTACCGGGGAGCTGTTTTTT. This gives the protein CASSRTGELFF.

This sequence joins TRBV6-1 and TRBJ1-5; weak D call: TRBD1 (6 bases). Deletions cut 1 base from V and 15 bases from J, with 13 bases between. The CDR3 covers 12 residues. From germline, CDR1 is MNHNS and CDR2 SASEGT. CDR3: CASSEGSQGPHF. For the CDR3, the DNA is TGTGCCAGCAGTGAAGGTTCTCAGGGGCCGCATTTT.